The rows below give T cell receptor beta chains drawn from one sample of a study of cytomegalovirus exposure and HLA in healthy donors. This table comes from immunoSEQ multiplex PCR, and its TCRdb copy is limited to in-frame clones, with some not included. This table holds 150,000 to 170,000 clones, 86% found once. Sequencing was carried out using PBMCs. Receptor source: a man aged 18 to 30 in good health and CMV-seropositive. The CDR3 runs from the conserved cysteine through the conserved F or W. D genes are given only for firm matches. The size entry is marked missing in some rows and otherwise reads once, few, many or a size class.

V	size	D	J	CDR3	DNA
TRBV4-2	.	TRBD2	TRBJ2-3	CASSQEVEREIPDTQYF	TGTGCCAGCAGCCAAGAAGTGGAGCGGGAGATTCCAGATACGCAGTATTTT
TRBV7-7	.	.	TRBJ2-2	CATQLPLTSPGGELFF	TGTGCCACCCAGCTTCCGCTCACTAGTCCAGGCGGGGAGCTGTTTTTT
TRBV5-1	.	.	TRBJ1-4	CASSLGARATNEKLFF	TGCGCCAGCAGCTTGGGGGCGAGGGCAACTAATGAAAAACTGTTTTTT
TRBV7-9	.	.	TRBJ2-4	CASSPLVDRKNIQYF	TGTGCCAGCAGCCCACTTGTAGACAGGAAAAACATTCAGTACTTC
TRBV13	.	TRBD2	TRBJ2-7	CASSPSGGASYEQYF	TGTGCCAGCAGTCCAAGCGGGGGAGCTTCCTACGAGCAGTACTTC
TRBV5-6	.	TRBD1	TRBJ1-4	CASSLDGGGTEKLFF	TGTGCCAGCAGCTTGGATGGAGGGGGCACTGAAAAACTGTTTTTT
TRBV9	.	TRBD1	TRBJ2-1	CASSPLGQRSPYNEQFF	TGTGCCAGCAGCCCACTGGGACAGCGTTCTCCTTACAATGAGCAGTTCTTC
TRBV5-6	.	.	TRBJ1-1	CASSFVGAWNTEAFF	TGTGCCAGCAGCTTCGTGGGGGCGTGGAACACTGAAGCTTTCTTT
TRBV12-5	.	TRBD2	TRBJ2-1	CASGLVAGDEQFF	TGTGCTAGTGGTTTGGTAGCGGGAGATGAGCAGTTCTTC
TRBV6-5	.	.	TRBJ1-6	CASSYRERSPLHF	TGTGCCAGCAGCTACAGGGAGAGGTCACCCCTCCACTTT
TRBV2	once	.	TRBJ2-1	CASSQGNEQFF	TGTGCCAGCAGCCAGGGGAATGAGCAGTTCTTC
TRBV19	.	TRBD1	TRBJ1-1	CASSIGTGGGTEAFF	TGTGCCAGTAGTATAGGGACAGGGGGGGGCACTGAAGCTTTCTTT
TRBV19	few	.	TRBJ2-5	CASSIDEEETQYF	TGTGCCAGTAGTATCGATGAGGAGGAGACCCAGTACTTC
TRBV6-5	.	TRBD2	TRBJ2-1	CASSLSSGSGYEQFF	TGTGCCAGCAGCCTGTCTAGCGGGAGTGGGTATGAGCAGTTCTTC
TRBV6-1	.	TRBD2	TRBJ2-7	CASSEIQGPSGRVDEQYF	TGTGCCAGCAGTGAGATCCAGGGGCCTAGCGGGAGAGTTGACGAGCAGTACTTC
TRBV2	.	.	TRBJ1-4	CATKDIPTGKLFF	TGTGCCACCAAGGACATCCCGACGGGAAAACTGTTTTTT
TRBV7-9	few	TRBD1	TRBJ1-1	CASSPRDRNTEAFF	TGTGCCAGCAGCCCCCGGGACAGGAACACTGAAGCTTTCTTT
TRBV19	few	TRBD1	TRBJ1-2	CASRLAGQTNYGYTF	TGTGCCAGTAGACTGGCGGGACAGACTAACTATGGCTACACCTTC
TRBV6-5	.	TRBD2	TRBJ2-7	CASSYRRGLATYEQYF	TGTGCCAGCAGTTACCGCCGGGGACTAGCAACCTACGAGCAGTACTTC
TRBV11-2	.	.	TRBJ2-3	CASSLLDTQYF	TGTGCCAGCAGCCTACTAGATACGCAGTATTTT
TRBV7-9	.	.	TRBJ2-3	CASSRVTDTQYF	TGTGCCAGCAGCCGTGTCACAGATACGCAGTATTTT
TRBV11-3	.	.	TRBJ1-1	CASSLGTKYEAFF	TGTGCCAGCAGCCTCGGGACAAAATATGAAGCTTTCTTT
TRBV6-5	.	TRBD1	TRBJ2-3	CASSYRGQGRDTQYF	TGTGCCAGCAGTTACAGGGGGCAGGGAAGGGATACGCAGTATTTT
TRBV19	.	.	TRBJ2-2	CASSIQLGRGELFF	TGTGCCAGTAGTATTCAACTAGGCCGCGGGGAGCTGTTTTTT
TRBV5-6	.	.	TRBJ2-1	CASSEGVVRTSYNEQFF	TGTGCCAGCAGCGAGGGGGTTGTGAGGACAAGTTACAATGAGCAGTTCTTC
TRBV23-1	.	TRBD1	TRBJ2-7	CASRGQGQYF	TGCGCCAGCAGGGGACAGGGTCAGTACTTC
TRBV7-2	.	TRBD1	TRBJ2-1	CASSLTTGAYNEQFF	TGTGCCAGCAGCTTAACTACAGGGGCCTACAATGAGCAGTTCTTC
TRBV27	.	TRBD2	TRBJ2-1	CASSLLAGATRGLSYNEQFF	TGTGCCAGCAGTCTCCTAGCGGGAGCCACAAGAGGCCTCTCCTACAATGAGCAGTTCTTC
TRBV6-5	.	.	TRBJ1-5	CASSRGAHSNQPQHF	TGTGCCAGCAGTAGGGGTGCTCATAGCAATCAGCCCCAGCATTTT
TRBV27	.	.	TRBJ1-4	CASSPRGLGKLFF	TGTGCCAGCAGTCCCCGAGGGCTCGGAAAACTGTTTTTT
TRBV7-9	.	TRBD2	TRBJ2-3	CASSPTSGRARNTDTQYF	TGTGCCAGCAGCCCGACTAGCGGGAGGGCCCGGAACACAGATACGCAGTATTTT
TRBV6-4	.	.	TRBJ2-2	CASSDFGGDNTGELFF	TGTGCCAGCAGTGACTTCGGAGGGGATAACACCGGGGAGCTGTTTTTT
TRBV5-1	.	TRBD2	TRBJ2-7	CASSFVSGSSGEQYF	TGCGCCAGCAGCTTCGTTAGCGGGAGTTCGGGCGAGCAGTACTTC
TRBV4-2	.	.	TRBJ1-1	CASSLYGSGGNTEAFF	TGTGCCAGCAGCTTGTACGGTTCGGGGGGGAACACTGAAGCTTTCTTT
TRBV19	once	.	TRBJ1-2	CASSIRGAGDGYTF	TGTGCCAGTAGTATAAGGGGTGCAGGGGATGGCTACACCTTC
TRBV5-6	.	TRBD2	TRBJ2-3	CASSVGLASTDTQYF	TGTGCCAGCAGCGTGGGACTAGCGAGCACAGATACGCAGTATTTT